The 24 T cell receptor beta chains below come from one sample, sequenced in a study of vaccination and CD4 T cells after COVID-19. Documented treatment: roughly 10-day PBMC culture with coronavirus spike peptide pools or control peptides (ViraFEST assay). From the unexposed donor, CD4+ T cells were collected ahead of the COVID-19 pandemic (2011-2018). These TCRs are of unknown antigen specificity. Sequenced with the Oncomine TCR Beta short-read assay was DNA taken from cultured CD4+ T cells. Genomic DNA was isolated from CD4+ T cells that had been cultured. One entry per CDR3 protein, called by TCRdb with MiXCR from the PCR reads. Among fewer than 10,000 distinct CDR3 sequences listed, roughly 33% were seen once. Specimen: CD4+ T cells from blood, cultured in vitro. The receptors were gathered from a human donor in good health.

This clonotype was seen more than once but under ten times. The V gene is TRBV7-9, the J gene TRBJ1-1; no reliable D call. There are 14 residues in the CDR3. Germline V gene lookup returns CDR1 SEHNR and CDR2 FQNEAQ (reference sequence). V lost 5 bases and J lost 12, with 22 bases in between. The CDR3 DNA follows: TGTGCCAGCAGCCCAAGGGCCACTAGAAGTTGGACTTTCTTT. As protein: CASSPRATRSWTFF.

The CDR3 reads CASRRTPENSPLHF. In DNA form, the CDR3 reads TGTGCCAGCAGAAGGACGCCCGAGAATTCACCCCTCCACTTT. The chain uses TRBV27 and TRBJ1-6; D gene unclear. This CDR3 is built from 14 residues. Germline V gives CDR1 MNHEY, CDR2 SMNVEV (reference sequence). Trimming removed 6 bases at V and 7 bases at J, with 13 bases between.

CDR3: CASRLREGRNNEQFF. The CDR3 DNA follows: TGTGCCAGCAGGCTACGGGAGGGCCGGAACAATGAGCAGTTCTTC. The V gene is TRBV6-1, the J gene TRBJ2-1, with 8 bases fitting TRBD2. This CDR3 has 15 residues. CDR1 is MNHNS, CDR2 SASEGT, per germline. The junction had 9 bases not matched to a gene; V was cut back by 6 bases and J by 5 bases.

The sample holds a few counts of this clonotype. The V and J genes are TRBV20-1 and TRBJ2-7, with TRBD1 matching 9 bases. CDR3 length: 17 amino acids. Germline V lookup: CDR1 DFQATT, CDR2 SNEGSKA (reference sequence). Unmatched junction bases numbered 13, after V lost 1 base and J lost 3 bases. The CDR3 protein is CSARATTGTGSFYEQYF. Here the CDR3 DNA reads TGCAGTGCTAGAGCCACCACCGGGACAGGGAGCTTCTACGAGCAGTACTTC.

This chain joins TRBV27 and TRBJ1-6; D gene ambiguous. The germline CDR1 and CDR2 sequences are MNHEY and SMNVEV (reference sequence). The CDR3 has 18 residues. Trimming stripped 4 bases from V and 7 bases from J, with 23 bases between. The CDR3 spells CASSSWWREGSRNSPLHF. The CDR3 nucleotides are TGTGCCAGCAGTTCTTGGTGGAGGGAGGGCTCGAGGAATTCACCCCTCCACTTT.

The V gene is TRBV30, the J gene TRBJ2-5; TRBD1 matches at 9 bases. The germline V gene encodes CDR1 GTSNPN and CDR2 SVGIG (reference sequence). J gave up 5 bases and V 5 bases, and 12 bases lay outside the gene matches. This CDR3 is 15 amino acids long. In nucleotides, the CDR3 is TGTGCCTGGCAGTCTCGGGACAGGGTGTGGGAGACCCAGTACTTC. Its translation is CAWQSRDRVWETQYF. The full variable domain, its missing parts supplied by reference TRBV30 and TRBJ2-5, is SQTIHQWPATLVQPVGSPLSLECTVEGTSNPNLYWYRQAAGRGLQLLFYSVGIGQISSEVPQNLSASRPQDRQFILSSKKLLLSDSGFYLCAWQSRDRVWETQYFGPGTRLLVL.

The CDR3 coding sequence is TGCAGTGCTAGAGAGCGGTTACAGGGGGCGACCTACGAGCAGTACTTC. Residues: CSARERLQGATYEQYF. The genes are TRBV20-1 and TRBJ2-7; 9 bases map to TRBD1. The CDR3 spans 16 residues. Germline V CDR1 and CDR2: DFQATT, SNEGSKA (reference sequence). J gave up 2 bases and V 0 bases, and 8 bases lay outside the gene matches.

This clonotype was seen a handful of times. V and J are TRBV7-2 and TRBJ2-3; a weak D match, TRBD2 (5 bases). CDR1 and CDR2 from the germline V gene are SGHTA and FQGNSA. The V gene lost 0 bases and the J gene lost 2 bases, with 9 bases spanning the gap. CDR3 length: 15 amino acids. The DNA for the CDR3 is TGTGCCAGCAGCTTAGCGGGAGTGATCACAGATACGCAGTATTTT. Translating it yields CASSLAGVITDTQYF. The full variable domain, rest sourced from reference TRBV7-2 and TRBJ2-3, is GAGVSQSPSNKVTEKGKDVELRCDPISGHTALYWYRQSLGQGLEFLIYFQGNSAPDKSGLPSDRFSAERTGGSVSTLTIQRTQQEDSAVYLCASSLAGVITDTQYFGPGTRLTVL.

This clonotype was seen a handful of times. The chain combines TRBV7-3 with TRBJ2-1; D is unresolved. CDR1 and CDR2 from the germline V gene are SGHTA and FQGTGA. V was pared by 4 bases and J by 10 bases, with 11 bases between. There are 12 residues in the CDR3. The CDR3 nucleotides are TGTGCCAGCAGCTCGGACGGTACCGAGCAGTTCTTC. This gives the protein CASSSDGTEQFF.

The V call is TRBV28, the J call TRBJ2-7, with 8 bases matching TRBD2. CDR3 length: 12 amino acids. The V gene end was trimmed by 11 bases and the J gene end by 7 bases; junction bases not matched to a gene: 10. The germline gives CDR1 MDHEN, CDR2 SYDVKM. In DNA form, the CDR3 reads TGTGCCGCTTCGGGGGGGCCGGGGGAGCAGTACTTC. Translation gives CAASGGPGEQYF.

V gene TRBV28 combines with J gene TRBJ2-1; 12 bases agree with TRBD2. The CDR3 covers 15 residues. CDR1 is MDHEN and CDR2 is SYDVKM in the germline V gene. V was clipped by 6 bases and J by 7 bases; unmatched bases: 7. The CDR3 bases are TGTGCCAGCAGATCCGGACTAGCGGGAATTAATGAGCAGTTCTTC. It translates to CASRSGLAGINEQFF.

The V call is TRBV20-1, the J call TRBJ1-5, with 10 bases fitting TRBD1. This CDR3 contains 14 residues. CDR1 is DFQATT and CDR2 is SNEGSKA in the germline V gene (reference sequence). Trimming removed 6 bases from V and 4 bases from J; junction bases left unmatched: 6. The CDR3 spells CSAPPGQGNQPQHF. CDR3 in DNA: TGCAGTGCGCCTCCGGGACAGGGGAATCAGCCCCAGCATTTT.

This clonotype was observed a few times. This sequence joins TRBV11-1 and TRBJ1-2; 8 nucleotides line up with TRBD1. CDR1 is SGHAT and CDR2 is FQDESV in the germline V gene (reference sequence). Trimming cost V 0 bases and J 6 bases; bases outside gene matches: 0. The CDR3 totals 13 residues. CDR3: CASSLADRDGYTF. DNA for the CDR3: TGTGCCAGCAGCTTAGCGGACAGGGATGGCTACACCTTC.

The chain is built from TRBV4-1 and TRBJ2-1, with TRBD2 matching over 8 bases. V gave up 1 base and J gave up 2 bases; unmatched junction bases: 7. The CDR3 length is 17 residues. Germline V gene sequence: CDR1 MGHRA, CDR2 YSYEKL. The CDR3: CASSQVTAGVAYNEQFF. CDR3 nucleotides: TGCGCCAGCAGCCAAGTAACAGCGGGAGTGGCCTACAATGAGCAGTTCTTC.

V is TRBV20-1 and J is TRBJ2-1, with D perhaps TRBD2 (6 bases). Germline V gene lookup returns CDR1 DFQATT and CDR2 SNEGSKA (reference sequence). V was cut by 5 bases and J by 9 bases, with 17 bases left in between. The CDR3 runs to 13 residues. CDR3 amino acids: CSALAIRGREQFF. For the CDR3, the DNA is TGCAGTGCTCTAGCGATCCGGGGTCGTGAGCAGTTCTTC.

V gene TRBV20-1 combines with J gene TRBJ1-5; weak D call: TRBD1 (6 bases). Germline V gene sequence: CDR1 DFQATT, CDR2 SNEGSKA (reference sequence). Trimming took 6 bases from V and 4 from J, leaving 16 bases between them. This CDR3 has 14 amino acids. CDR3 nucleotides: TGCAGTGCAGCCAGGGGCGTTGGGAATCAGCCCCAGCATTTT. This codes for CSAARGVGNQPQHF.

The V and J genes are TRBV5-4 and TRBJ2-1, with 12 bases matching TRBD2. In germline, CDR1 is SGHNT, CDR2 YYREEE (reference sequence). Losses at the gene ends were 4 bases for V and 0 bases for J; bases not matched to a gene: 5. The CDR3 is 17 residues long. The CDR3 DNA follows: TGTGCCAGCAGCACCCGGACTAGCGGGGCCTCCTACAATGAGCAGTTCTTC. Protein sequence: CASSTRTSGASYNEQFF.

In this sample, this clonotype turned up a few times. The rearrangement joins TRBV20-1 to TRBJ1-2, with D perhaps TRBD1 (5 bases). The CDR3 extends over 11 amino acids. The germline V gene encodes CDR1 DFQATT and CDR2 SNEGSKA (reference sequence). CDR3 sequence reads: CRGGSATGYTF. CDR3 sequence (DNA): TGCAGGGGGGGTTCAGCAACCGGCTACACCTTC.

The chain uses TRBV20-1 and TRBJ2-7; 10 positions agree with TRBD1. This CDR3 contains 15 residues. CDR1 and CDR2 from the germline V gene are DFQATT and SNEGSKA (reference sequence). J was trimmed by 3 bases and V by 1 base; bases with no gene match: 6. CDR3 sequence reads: CSARGQTGGRYEQYF. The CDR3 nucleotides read TGCAGTGCTAGAGGGCAGACAGGGGGCCGCTACGAGCAGTACTTC.

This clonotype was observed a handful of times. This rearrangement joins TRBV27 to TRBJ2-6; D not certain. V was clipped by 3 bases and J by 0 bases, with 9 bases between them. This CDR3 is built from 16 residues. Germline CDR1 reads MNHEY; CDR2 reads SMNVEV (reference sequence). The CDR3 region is CASSFWAVSGANVLTF. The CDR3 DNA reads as TGTGCCAGCAGTTTCTGGGCAGTCTCTGGGGCCAACGTCCTGACTTTC.

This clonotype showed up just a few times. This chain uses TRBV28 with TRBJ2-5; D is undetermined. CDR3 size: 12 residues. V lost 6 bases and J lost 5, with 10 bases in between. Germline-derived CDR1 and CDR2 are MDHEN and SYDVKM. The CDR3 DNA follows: TGTGCCAGCAGAGGACCCTTGGAGACCCAGTACTTC. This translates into CASRGPLETQYF.

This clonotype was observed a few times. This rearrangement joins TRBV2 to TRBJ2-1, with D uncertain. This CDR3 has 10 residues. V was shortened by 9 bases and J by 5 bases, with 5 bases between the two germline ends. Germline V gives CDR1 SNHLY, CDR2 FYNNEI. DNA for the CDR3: TGTGCCAGGGGAAACAATGAGCAGTTCTTC. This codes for CARGNNEQFF.

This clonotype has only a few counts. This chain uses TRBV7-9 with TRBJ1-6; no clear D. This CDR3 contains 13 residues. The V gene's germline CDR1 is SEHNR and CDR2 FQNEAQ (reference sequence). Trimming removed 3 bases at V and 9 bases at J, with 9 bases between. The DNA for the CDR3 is TGTGCCAGCAGCTTTGACTTTCGTTCACCCCTCCACTTT. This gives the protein CASSFDFRSPLHF.

Here the CDR3 DNA reads TGTGCCAGCAGCCAAGCATCACTAGCGGGACCCCTCTCCTACGAGCAGTACTTC. Its protein product is CASSQASLAGPLSYEQYF. The chain carries TRBV14 and TRBJ2-7; TRBD2 aligns across 10 bases. This CDR3 is built from 18 residues. Germline V lookup: CDR1 SGHDN, CDR2 FVKESK. With V trimmed by 1 base and J by 0 bases, 9 bases remained unmatched.